The clone carrying this T cell receptor (beta chain) was observed a handful of times. Its antigen is not identified. Samples were taken at extremely preterm deliveries at about 22-27 weeks of gestation. Sorted naive CD8+ T cell numbers ranged ~17,000 to ~100,000. The data were taken from a study of naive CD8 T cells in extremely preterm neonates. Broader study findings: Preterm CDR3s were shorter than older groups', with fewer N additions and less trimming. Preterm neonates shared more CDR3 nucleotide sequences (about 2.5%) than older groups. The authors flagged variable productive template counts in preterm samples. iChao1 richness was lowest in preterm neonates, significantly versus all ages.

Some clones are missing from TCRdb's copy, which holds only in-frame ones; the method was immunoSEQ multiplex PCR. The data show 21,000 or so clones, around 89% seen once. Trimming removed 3 bases from V and 7 bases from J, with 7 bases in between. In germline, CDR1 is MRHNA, CDR2 SNTAGT. This CDR3 contains 13 residues. The sequence was collected from a boy who was born preterm. The chain employs TRBV6-4 and TRBJ1-6; no reliable D call. Sequencing was carried out using naive CD8+ T cells from cord blood. The chain's CDR3 is CASSEGRNSPLHF. Here the CDR3 DNA reads TGTGCCAGCAGTGAGGGTAGGAATTCACCCCTCCACTTT.